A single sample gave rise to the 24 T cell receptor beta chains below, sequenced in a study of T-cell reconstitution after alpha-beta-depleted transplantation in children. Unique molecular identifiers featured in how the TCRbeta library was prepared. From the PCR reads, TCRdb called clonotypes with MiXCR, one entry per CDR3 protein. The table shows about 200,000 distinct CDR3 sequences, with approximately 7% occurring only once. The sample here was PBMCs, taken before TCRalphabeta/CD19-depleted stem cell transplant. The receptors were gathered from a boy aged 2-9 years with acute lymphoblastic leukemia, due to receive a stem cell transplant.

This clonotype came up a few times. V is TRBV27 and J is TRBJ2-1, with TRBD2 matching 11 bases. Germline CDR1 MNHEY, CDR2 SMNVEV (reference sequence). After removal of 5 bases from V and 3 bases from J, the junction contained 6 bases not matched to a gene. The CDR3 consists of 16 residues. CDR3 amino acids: CASSVTGTSGYNEQFF. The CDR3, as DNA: TGTGCCAGCAGTGTGACCGGGACTAGCGGCTACAATGAGCAGTTCTTC.

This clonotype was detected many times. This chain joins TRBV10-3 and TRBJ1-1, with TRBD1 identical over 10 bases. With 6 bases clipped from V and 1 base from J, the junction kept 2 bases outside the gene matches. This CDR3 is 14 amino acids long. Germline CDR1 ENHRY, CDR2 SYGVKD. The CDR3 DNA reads TGTGCCATCAGAGACAGGGGGCCGAACACTGAAGCTTTCTTT. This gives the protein CAIRDRGPNTEAFF.

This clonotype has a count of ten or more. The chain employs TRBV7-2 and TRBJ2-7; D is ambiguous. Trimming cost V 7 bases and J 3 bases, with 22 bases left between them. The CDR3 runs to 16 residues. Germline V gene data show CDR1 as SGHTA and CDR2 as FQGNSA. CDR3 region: CASTLPLEGSLYEQYF. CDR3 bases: TGTGCCAGCACCTTGCCCCTGGAAGGGTCACTCTACGAGCAGTACTTC.

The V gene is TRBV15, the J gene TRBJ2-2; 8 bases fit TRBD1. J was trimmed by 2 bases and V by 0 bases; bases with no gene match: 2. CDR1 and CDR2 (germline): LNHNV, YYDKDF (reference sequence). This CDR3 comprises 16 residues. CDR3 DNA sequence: TGTGCCACCAGCAGAGACAGGGGGCTCAACACCGGGGAGCTGTTTTTT. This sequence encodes CATSRDRGLNTGELFF.

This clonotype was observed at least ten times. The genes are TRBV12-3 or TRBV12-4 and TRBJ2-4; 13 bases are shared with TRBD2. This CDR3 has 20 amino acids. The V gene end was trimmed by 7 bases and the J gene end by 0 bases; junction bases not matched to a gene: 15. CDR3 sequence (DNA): TGTGCCAGCAATAGGGACGATTTGACTAGCGGGGGGCTAGCCAAAAACATTCAGTACTTC. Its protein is CASNRDDLTSGGLAKNIQYF.

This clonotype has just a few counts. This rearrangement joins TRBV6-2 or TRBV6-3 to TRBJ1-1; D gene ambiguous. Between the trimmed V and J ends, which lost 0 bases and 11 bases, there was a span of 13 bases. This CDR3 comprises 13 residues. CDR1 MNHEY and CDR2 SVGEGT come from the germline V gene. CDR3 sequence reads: CASSYSRASKAFF. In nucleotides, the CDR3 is TGTGCCAGCAGTTACTCGAGGGCGTCGAAGGCTTTCTTT.

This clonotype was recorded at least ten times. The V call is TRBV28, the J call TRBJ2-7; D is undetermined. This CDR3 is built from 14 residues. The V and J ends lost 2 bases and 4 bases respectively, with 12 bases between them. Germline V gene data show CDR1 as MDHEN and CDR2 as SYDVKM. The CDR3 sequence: CASSLHVGSYEQYF. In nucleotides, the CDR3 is TGTGCCAGCAGTTTACACGTGGGCTCGTACGAGCAGTACTTC.

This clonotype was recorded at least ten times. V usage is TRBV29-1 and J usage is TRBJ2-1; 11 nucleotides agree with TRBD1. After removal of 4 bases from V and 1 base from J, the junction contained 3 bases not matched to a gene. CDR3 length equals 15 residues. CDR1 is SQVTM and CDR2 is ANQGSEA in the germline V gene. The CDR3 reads CSVVGTGGSYNEQFF. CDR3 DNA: TGCAGCGTTGTGGGGACAGGGGGGTCCTACAATGAGCAGTTCTTC.

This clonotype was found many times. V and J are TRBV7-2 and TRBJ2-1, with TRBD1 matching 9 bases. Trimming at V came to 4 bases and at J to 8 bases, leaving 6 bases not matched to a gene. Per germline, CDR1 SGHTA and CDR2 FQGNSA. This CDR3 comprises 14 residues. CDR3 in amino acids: CASSSRTGVYEQFF. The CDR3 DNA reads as TGTGCCAGCAGCTCTCGGACAGGGGTCTATGAGCAGTTCTTC. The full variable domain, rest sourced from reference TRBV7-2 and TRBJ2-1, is GAGVSQSPSNKVTEKGKDVELRCDPISGHTALYWYRQSLGQGLEFLIYFQGNSAPDKSGLPSDRFSAERTGGSVSTLTIQRTQQEDSAVYLCASSSRTGVYEQFFGPGTRLTVL.

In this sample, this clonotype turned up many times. CDR3 DNA: TGTGCCATCAGTGAGTCCACAGCATACAATGAGCAGTTCTTC. Residues: CAISESTAYNEQFF. This sequence joins TRBV10-3 and TRBJ2-1; D is ambiguous. CDR1 is ENHRY, CDR2 SYGVKD, per germline. Trimming took off 0 bases at V and 4 bases at J, with 7 bases between the two ends. CDR3 length: 14 residues.

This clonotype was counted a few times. Written as DNA, the CDR3 is TGTGCCAGCTCACCAGACCGGACAGGGGGCTCGGAAAACATTCAGTACTTC. It translates to CASSPDRTGGSENIQYF. V gene TRBV18 combines with J gene TRBJ2-4, with 11 bases matching TRBD1. V lost 2 bases to trimming and J lost 5 bases; unmatched junction nucleotides: 8. The CDR3 runs 17 residues. Germline V gene lookup returns CDR1 KGHSH and CDR2 LQKENI.

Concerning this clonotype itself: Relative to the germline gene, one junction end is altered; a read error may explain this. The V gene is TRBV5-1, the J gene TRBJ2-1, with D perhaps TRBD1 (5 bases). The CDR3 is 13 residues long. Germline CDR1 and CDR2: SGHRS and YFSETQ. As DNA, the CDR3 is TGCGCCAGCACCTTGGGCAGGGTGGACGAGCAGTTCTTC. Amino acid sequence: CASTLGRVDEQFF.

The CDR3 spells CSAISTGGYGYTF. The CDR3 region has the DNA TGCAGTGCTATAAGTACAGGGGGCTATGGCTACACCTTC. The J gene is TRBJ1-2, the V gene TRBV20-1, with 8 nucleotides matching TRBD1. In germline, CDR1 is DFQATT, CDR2 SNEGSKA (reference sequence). V shed 4 bases, J shed 4 bases, and the junction held 5 bases outside the gene matches. The CDR3 is made up of 13 amino acids.

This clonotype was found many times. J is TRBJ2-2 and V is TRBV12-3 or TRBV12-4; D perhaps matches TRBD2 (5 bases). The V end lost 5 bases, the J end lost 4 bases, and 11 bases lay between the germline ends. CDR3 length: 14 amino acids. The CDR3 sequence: CASSVGVSTGELFF. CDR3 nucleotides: TGTGCCAGCAGTGTCGGGGTGAGCACCGGGGAGCTGTTTTTT.

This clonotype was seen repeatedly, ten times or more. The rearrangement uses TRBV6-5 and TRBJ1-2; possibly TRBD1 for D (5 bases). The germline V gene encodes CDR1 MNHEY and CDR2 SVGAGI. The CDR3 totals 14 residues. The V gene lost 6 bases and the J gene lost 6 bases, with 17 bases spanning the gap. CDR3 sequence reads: CASRGTSLGDGYTF. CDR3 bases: TGTGCCAGCAGGGGGACTAGCCTCGGGGATGGCTACACCTTC.

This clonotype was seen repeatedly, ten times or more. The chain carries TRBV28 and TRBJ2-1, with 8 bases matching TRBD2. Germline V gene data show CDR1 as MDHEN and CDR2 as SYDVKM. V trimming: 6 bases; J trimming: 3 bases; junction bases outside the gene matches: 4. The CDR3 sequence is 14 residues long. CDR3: CASRQLAVYNEQFF. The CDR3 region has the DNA TGTGCCAGCAGGCAACTAGCGGTCTACAATGAGCAGTTCTTC.

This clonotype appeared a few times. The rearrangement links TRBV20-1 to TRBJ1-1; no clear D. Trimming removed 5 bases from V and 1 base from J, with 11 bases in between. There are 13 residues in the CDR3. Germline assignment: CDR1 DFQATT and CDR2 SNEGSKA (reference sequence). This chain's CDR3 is CSALAKWNTEAFF. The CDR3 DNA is TGCAGTGCTCTCGCTAAATGGAACACTGAAGCTTTCTTT.

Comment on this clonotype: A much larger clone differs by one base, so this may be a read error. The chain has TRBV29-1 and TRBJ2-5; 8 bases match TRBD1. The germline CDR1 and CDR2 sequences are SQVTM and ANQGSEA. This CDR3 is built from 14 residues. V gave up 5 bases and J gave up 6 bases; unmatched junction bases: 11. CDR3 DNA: TGCAGCGTTCTAGGACAGGGTGGGTCAAAGACCCAGTACTTC. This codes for CSVLGQGGSKTQYF.

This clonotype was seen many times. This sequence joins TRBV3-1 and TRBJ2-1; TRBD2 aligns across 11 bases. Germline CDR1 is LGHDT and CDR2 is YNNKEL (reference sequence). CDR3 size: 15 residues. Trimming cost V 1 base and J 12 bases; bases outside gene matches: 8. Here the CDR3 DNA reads TGTGCCAGCAGCCAAGGCCCTAGCGGGAGGAAGTGGCAGTTCTTC. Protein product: CASSQGPSGRKWQFF.

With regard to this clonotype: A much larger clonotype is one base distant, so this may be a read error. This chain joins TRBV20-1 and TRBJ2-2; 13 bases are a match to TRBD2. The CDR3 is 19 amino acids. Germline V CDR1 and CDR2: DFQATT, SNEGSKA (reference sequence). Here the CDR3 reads CSGREVPGLAGLNTGELFF. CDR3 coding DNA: TGCAGTGGTAGAGAGGTTCCGGGACTAGCGGGGCTGAACACCGGGGAGCTGTTTTTT.

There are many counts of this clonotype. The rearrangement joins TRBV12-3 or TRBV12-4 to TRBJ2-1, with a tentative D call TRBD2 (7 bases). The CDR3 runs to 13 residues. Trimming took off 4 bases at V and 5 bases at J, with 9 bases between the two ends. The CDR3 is CASSSGGHNEQFF. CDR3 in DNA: TGTGCCAGCAGTTCGGGGGGCCACAATGAGCAGTTCTTC.

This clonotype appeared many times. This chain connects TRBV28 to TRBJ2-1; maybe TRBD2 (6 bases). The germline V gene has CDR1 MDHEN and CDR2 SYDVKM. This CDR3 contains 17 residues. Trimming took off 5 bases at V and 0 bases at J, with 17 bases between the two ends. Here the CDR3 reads CASSPPLGGSSYNEQFF. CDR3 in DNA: TGTGCCAGCAGTCCCCCCCTCGGGGGTAGCTCCTACAATGAGCAGTTCTTC.

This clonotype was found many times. CDR3 DNA sequence: TGTGCCAGCAGTTACTCCTGGGGACCCGGGGAGCTGTTTTTT. Translation gives CASSYSWGPGELFF. V and J are TRBV6-2 or TRBV6-3 and TRBJ2-2; D is possibly TRBD1 or TRBD2 (5 bases each). CDR1 MNHEY and CDR2 SVGEGT come from the germline V gene. The CDR3 runs 14 residues. V lost 0 bases, J lost 6 bases, and 8 bases lay in between.

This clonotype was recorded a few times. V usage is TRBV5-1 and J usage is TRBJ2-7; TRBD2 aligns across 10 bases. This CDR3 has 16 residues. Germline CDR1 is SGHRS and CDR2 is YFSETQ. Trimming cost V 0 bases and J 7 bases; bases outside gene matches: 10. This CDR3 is CASSLGGLAGVREQYF. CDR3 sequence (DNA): TGCGCCAGCAGCTTGGGGGGGCTAGCGGGAGTGCGGGAGCAGTACTTC.